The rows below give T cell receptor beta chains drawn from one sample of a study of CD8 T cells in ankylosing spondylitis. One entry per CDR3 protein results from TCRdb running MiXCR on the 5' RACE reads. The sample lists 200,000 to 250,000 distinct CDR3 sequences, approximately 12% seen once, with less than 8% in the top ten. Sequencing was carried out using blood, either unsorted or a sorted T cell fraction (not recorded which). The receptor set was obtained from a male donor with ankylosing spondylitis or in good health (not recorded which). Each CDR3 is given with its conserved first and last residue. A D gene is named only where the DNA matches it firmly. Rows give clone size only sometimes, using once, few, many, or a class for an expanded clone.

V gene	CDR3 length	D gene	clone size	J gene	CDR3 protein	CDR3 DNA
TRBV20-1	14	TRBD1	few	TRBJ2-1	CSARDRATYNEQFF	TGCAGTGCTCGGGACAGGGCCACCTACAATGAGCAGTTCTTC
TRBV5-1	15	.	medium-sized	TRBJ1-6	CASSPGNLRGSPLHF	TGCGCCAGCAGCCCCGGGAACCTTCGGGGATCACCCCTCCACTTT
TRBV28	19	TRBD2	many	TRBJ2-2	CASSFPRGLAGGRAGELFF	TGTGCCAGCAGTTTTCCCCGGGGACTAGCGGGAGGACGGGCCGGGGAGCTGTTTTTT
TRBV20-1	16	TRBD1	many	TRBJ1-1	CSATLTGGRMNTEAFF	TGCAGTGCGACGCTGACAGGGGGTCGAATGAACACTGAAGCTTTCTTT
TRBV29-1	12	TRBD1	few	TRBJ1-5	CSAGGANQPQHF	TGCAGCGCAGGGGGCGCGAATCAGCCCCAGCATTTT
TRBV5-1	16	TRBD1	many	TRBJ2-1	CASSPGTGLSYNEQFF	TGCGCCAGCAGCCCGGGGACAGGCCTCTCCTACAATGAGCAGTTCTTC
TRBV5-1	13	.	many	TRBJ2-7	CASSLDWAYEQYF	TGCGCCAGCAGCTTAGACTGGGCCTACGAGCAGTACTTC
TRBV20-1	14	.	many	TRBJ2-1	CSASSGADVQEQFF	TGCAGTGCTAGTTCCGGGGCCGACGTACAGGAGCAGTTCTTC
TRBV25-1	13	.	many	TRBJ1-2	CASSESLIYGYTF	TGTGCCAGCAGTGAATCTTTGATCTATGGCTACACCTTC
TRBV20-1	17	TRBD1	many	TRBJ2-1	CSAPHLLTGESPQEQFF	TGCAGTGCTCCACACTTACTGACAGGGGAGTCCCCACAGGAGCAGTTCTTC
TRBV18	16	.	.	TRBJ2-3	CASSPTSLENTDTQYF	TGTGCCAGCTCACCAACTAGCCTAGAAAACACAGATACGCAGTATTTT
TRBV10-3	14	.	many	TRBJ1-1	CAISGTGTNTEAFF	TGTGCCATCAGCGGCACAGGGACGAACACTGAAGCTTTCTTT
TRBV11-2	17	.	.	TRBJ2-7	CASSSLNNRGATYEQYF	TGTGCCAGCAGCTCCCTAAATAATCGGGGGGCCACCTACGAGCAGTACTTC
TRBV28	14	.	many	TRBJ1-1	CASSLPGPSTEAFF	TGTGCCAGCAGTTTACCGGGGCCGAGCACTGAAGCTTTCTTT
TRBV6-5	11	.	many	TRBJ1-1	CASSYHTRTFF	TGTGCCAGCAGTTACCACACCAGGACTTTCTTT
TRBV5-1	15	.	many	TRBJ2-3	CASSFGPRNTDTQYF	TGCGCCAGCAGCTTCGGACCCCGCAACACAGATACGCAGTATTTT
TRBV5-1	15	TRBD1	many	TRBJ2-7	CASSDGRGLGYEQYF	TGCGCCAGCAGCGACGGCAGGGGGCTTGGATACGAGCAGTACTTC
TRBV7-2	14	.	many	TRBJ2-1	CASSLAGGQGEQFF	TGTGCCAGCAGCCTGGCTGGGGGCCAGGGTGAGCAGTTCTTC
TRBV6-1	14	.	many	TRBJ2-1	CASSETYFNNEQFF	TGTGCCAGCAGTGAGACCTACTTTAACAATGAGCAGTTCTTC
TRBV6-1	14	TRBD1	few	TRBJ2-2	CASTGTGVDGELFF	TGTGCCAGCACCGGGACAGGGGTCGACGGGGAGCTGTTTTTT
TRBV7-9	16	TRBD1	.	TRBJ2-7	CASSSPRGQGAGEQYF	TGTGCCAGCAGCTCGCCACGAGGACAGGGGGCGGGCGAGCAGTACTTC
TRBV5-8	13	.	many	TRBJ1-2	CASSFGDNYGYTF	TGTGCCAGCAGCTTTGGGGACAACTATGGCTACACCTTC
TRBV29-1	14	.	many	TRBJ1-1	CSLQSAGVGTEAFF	TGCAGCCTCCAATCGGCAGGTGTAGGGACTGAAGCTTTCTTT
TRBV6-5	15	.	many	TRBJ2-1	CASSYSRSGSNEQFF	TGTGCCAGCAGTTATTCCCGTTCAGGGAGCAATGAGCAGTTCTTC
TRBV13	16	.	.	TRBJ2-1	CASSLGGGLTYNEQFF	TGTGCCAGCAGCTTAGGTGGTGGCTTAACCTACAATGAGCAGTTCTTC
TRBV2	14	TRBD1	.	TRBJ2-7	CASNPRRGPVEQYF	TGTGCCAGCAATCCCCGCAGGGGGCCTGTCGAGCAGTACTTC
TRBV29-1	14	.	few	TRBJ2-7	CSVEIRGRIYEQYF	TGCAGCGTTGAAATCCGGGGGCGGATCTACGAGCAGTACTTC